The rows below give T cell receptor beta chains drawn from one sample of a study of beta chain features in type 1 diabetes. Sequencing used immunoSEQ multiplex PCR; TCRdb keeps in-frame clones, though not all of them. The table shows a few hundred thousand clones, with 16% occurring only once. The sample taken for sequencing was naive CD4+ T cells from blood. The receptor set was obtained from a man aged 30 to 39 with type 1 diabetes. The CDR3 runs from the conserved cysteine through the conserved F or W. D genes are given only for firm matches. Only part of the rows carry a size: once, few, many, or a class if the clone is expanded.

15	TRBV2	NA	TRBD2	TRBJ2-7	CASSAGTSGVGEQYF	TGTGCCAGCAGCGCCGGGACTAGCGGGGTGGGCGAGCAGTACTTC
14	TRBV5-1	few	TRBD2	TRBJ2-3	CASSLRTSEDTQYF	TGCGCCAGCAGCTTGAGGACTAGTGAGGATACGCAGTATTTT
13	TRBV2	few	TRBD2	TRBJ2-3	CAGGLALTDTQYF	TGTGCCGGAGGACTAGCCCTCACAGATACGCAGTATTTT
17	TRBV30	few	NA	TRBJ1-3	CAWSVIRSTTSGNTIYF	TGTGCCTGGAGTGTAATCCGAAGCACCACCTCTGGAAACACCATATATTTT
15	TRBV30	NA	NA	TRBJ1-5	CAWSGLGEGNQPQHF	TGTGCCTGGAGTGGTTTGGGGGAAGGCAATCAGCCCCAGCATTTT
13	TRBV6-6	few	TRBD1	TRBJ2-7	CASWAQGSNEQYF	TGTGCCAGCTGGGCACAGGGGTCGAACGAGCAGTACTTC
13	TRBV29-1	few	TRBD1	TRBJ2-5	CSSGGTAEETQYF	TGCAGCTCCGGTGGGACAGCAGAAGAGACCCAGTACTTC
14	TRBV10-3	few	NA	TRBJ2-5	CAISVVGGRETQYF	TGTGCCATCAGTGTCGTTGGGGGCCGAGAGACCCAGTACTTC
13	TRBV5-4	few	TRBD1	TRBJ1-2	CASRGTGTYGYTF	TGTGCCAGCAGGGGGACAGGAACCTATGGCTACACCTTC
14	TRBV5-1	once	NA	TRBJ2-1	CASSLGPGNNEQFF	TGCGCCAGCAGCTTGGGTCCCGGGAACAATGAGCAGTTCTTC
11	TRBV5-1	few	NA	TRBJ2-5	CASTDEETQYF	TGCGCCAGCACAGATGAAGAGACCCAGTACTTC
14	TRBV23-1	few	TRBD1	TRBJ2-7	CAPRGPGQGHEQYF	TGCGCCCCTAGAGGACCGGGACAGGGCCACGAGCAGTACTTC
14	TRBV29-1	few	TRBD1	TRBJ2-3	CSVGTGAPQDTQYF	TGCAGCGTCGGGACAGGGGCCCCCCAGGATACGCAGTATTTT
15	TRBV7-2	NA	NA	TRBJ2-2	CASSSQSTGTGELFF	TGTGCCAGCAGCTCTCAATCGACCGGGACCGGGGAGCTGTTTTTT
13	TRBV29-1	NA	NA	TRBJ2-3	CSVIGGRTDTQYF	TGCAGCGTTATCGGCGGACGTACAGATACGCAGTATTTT
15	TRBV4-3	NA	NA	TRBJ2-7	CASSQGGARSYEQYF	TGCGCCAGCAGCCAAGGGGGGGCTAGGTCCTACGAGCAGTACTTC
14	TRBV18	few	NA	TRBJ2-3	CASSLLADTDTQYF	TGTGCCAGCTCACTGCTAGCCGACACAGATACGCAGTATTTT
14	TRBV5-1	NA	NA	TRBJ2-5	CASSFGLPPGTQYF	TGCGCCAGCAGCTTCGGTTTACCTCCGGGGACCCAGTACTTC
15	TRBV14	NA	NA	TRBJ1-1	CASSQQQGLAPEAFF	TGTGCCAGCAGCCAGCAACAGGGATTGGCGCCTGAAGCTTTCTTT
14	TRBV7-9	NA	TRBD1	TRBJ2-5	CASSSQGSLGAQYF	TGTGCCAGCAGCTCACAGGGGAGCCTGGGGGCCCAGTACTTC
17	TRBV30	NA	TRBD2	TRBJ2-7	CAWSVIRRTSSIVGQYF	TGTGCCTGGAGTGTAATTCGGCGGACTAGCTCTATCGTGGGGCAGTACTTC
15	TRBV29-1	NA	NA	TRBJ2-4	CSVVLRGLGKNIQYF	TGCAGCGTTGTCTTAAGAGGGTTAGGCAAAAACATTCAGTACTTC
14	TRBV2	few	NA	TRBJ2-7	CAWTRTLSSYEQYF	TGTGCCTGGACTCGGACACTAAGCTCCTACGAGCAGTACTTC
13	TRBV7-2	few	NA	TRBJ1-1	CASSLVRDHEAFF	TGTGCCAGCAGCTTAGTTCGGGATCATGAAGCTTTCTTT
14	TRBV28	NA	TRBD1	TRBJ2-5	CASSSGQDQETQYF	TGTGCCAGCAGTTCAGGACAGGATCAAGAGACCCAGTACTTC
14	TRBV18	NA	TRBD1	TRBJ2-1	CASSRDRGSNEQFF	TGTGCCAGCTCACGGGACAGGGGCTCCAATGAGCAGTTCTTC
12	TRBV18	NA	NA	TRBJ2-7	CASSPLRHEQYF	TGTGCCAGCTCACCCTTGAGGCACGAGCAGTACTTC
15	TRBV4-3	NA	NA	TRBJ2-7	CASSVHPGREYEQYF	TGCGCCAGCAGCGTTCATCCGGGACGGGAGTACGAGCAGTACTTC
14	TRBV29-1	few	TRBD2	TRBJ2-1	CSVARTSGHNEQFF	TGCAGCGTTGCACGGACTAGCGGCCACAATGAGCAGTTCTTC
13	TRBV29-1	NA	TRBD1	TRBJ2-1	CSVVAGGLNEQFF	TGCAGCGTTGTGGCAGGGGGTCTGAATGAGCAGTTCTTC
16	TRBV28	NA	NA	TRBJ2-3	CASSPSPDWSTDTQYF	TGTGCCAGCAGTCCCAGCCCCGACTGGAGCACAGATACGCAGTATTTT
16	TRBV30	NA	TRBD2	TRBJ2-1	CAWSPLAGVSYNEQFF	TGTGCCTGGAGTCCTCTAGCGGGAGTATCATACAATGAGCAGTTCTTC
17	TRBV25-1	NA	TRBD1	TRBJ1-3	CASSGGQGADVGNTIYF	TGTGCCAGCAGTGGGGGACAGGGGGCTGATGTCGGAAACACCATATATTTT
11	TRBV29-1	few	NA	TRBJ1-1	CSVVGYTEAFF	TGCAGCGTCGTTGGTTACACTGAAGCTTTCTTT
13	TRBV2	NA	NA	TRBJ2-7	CASSVGFSYEQYF	TGTGCCAGCAGTGTCGGCTTTTCCTACGAGCAGTACTTC